This T cell receptor beta chain appears in the sequencing data of a study of beta chain features in type 1 diabetes. About 110 mL of blood, on average, came from one heparinised draw per donor. Comments on this clone: Its specificity is not known.

CDR1 is SGHAT, CDR2 FQNNGV, per germline. The CDR3 runs 13 residues. V gave up 1 base and J gave up 7 bases, with 8 bases separating them. Study-level results: Compared with healthy donors, patients appeared to share more similar naive, central memory and regulatory TCRB repertoires. Among type 1 diabetes patients, VDJ junctions had fewer insertions and more deletions.

Investigators reverse transcribed all isolated RNA, so they sequenced expressed TCRB transcripts. Naive, central memory and regulatory T cell samples produced a mean of approximately 3.9 million reads. Libraries were prepared by immunoSEQ multiplex PCR; TCRdb keeps only in-frame clonotypes and omits some of them. This table holds about 130,000 clones, 9.2% found once. This rearrangement joins TRBV11-2 to TRBJ2-1; D is possibly TRBD1 (5 bases). The clonotype was recovered from a man aged 18 to 35 in good health. Material for sequencing was central memory CD4+ T cells from blood. The CDR3 spells CASSLARVNEQFF. As DNA, the CDR3 is TGTGCCAGCAGCTTAGCCAGGGTTAATGAGCAGTTCTTC.